A single sample gave rise to the 23 T cell receptor beta chains below, sequenced in a study of OX40 agonist ivuxolimab in advanced cancers. The repertoire was sequenced with immunoSEQ multiplex PCR; TCRdb's copy has only in-frame clones and lacks some. The table shows some 46,000 clones, with 80% to 90% occurring only once. This specimen was CD4+ or CD8+ T cells sorted from blood, taken in a trial of the OX40 agonist ivuxolimab. These receptors were collected from an adult with an advanced solid tumor such as melanoma, head and neck, liver or kidney cancer.

This clone was found a few times. This sample also contains other DNA sequences that code for the same CDR3. This rearrangement joins TRBV4-3 to TRBJ1-1; D not certain. Germline CDR1 reads LGHNA; CDR2 reads YSLEER. V lost 0 bases and J lost 4, with 12 bases in between. This CDR3 region has 15 residues. The CDR3 reads CASSQEASLGTEAFF. CDR3 sequence (DNA): TGCGCCAGCAGCCAAGAGGCCAGCTTGGGCACTGAAGCTTTCTTT.

J is TRBJ1-1 and V is TRBV19; D call uncertain. The germline V gene has CDR1 LNHDA and CDR2 SQIVND (reference sequence). V was cut by 2 bases and J by 4 bases, with 14 bases left in between. The CDR3 has 15 amino acids. This CDR3 reads CASSIYEGRITEAFF. DNA of the CDR3: TGTGCCAGTAGTATATATGAGGGCAGGATCACTGAAGCTTTCTTT.

This chain uses TRBV12-5 with TRBJ2-2, with D unresolved. Germline V gene data show CDR1 as LGHNT and CDR2 as FRNRAP. Trimming took 2 bases from V and 4 from J, leaving 11 bases between them. CDR3 length: 15 residues. The CDR3 nucleotides are TGTGCTAGTGGTTTGCGGACGAAGAGCACCGGGGAGCTGTTTTTT. Translation: CASGLRTKSTGELFF.

The chain joins TRBV4-3 to TRBJ1-2, with a weak D call TRBD1 (6 bases). There are 13 residues in the CDR3. Germline V gene sequence: CDR1 LGHNA, CDR2 YSLEER. The ends were cut back, 4 bases at V and 7 bases at J, with 13 bases in the middle. CDR3 in DNA: TGCGCCAGCAGCCGAGAGACAGGTTTTGGCTACACCTTC. This encodes CASSRETGFGYTF.

The V call is TRBV25-1, the J call TRBJ1-1; the D gene is possibly TRBD1 (5 bases). The CDR3 spans 16 residues. Germline V CDR1 and CDR2: MGHDK, SYGVNS. V was pared by 1 base and J by 1 base, with 13 bases between. In nucleotides, the CDR3 is TGTGCCAGCAGTGAATCGACAGCGGGGGAGAACACTGAAGCTTTCTTT. Encoded protein: CASSESTAGENTEAFF. Using reference TRBV25-1 and TRBJ1-1 for the parts outside the CDR3, the full variable domain is EADIYQTPRYLVIGTGKKITLECSQTMGHDKMYWYQQDPGMELHLIHYSYGVNSTEKGDLSSESTVSRIRTEHFPLTLESARPSHTSQYLCASSESTAGENTEAFFGQGTRLTVV.

The rearrangement links TRBV11-3 to TRBJ2-2; D unresolved. Trimming pared 3 bases from V and 6 bases from J, leaving 5 bases between. The CDR3 length is 12 residues. CDR1 is SGHNT, CDR2 YENEEA, per germline. DNA for the CDR3: TGTGCCAGCAGCTTTGGCTCCGGGGAGCTGTTTTTT. It yields the protein CASSFGSGELFF.

This chain links TRBV7-2 with TRBJ2-7; the match to TRBD1 covers 9 bases. This CDR3 is built from 17 residues. J was trimmed by 6 bases and V by 1 base; bases with no gene match: 13. Per germline, CDR1 SGHTA and CDR2 FQGNSA. In nucleotides, the CDR3 is TGTGCCAGCAGCTTAGAACCGGCCGGGACAGGGCTTGCCGAGCAGTACTTC. It codes for CASSLEPAGTGLAEQYF.

The rearrangement links TRBV4-3 to TRBJ2-3; D is unclear. Trimming cost V 5 bases and J 0 bases, with 3 bases left between them. In germline, CDR1 is LGHNA, CDR2 YSLEER. This CDR3 has 12 residues. CDR3 DNA sequence: TGCGCCAGCAGCAAGAGCACAGATACGCAGTATTTT. Translated: CASSKSTDTQYF.

The rearrangement joins TRBV7-2 to TRBJ2-3; 8 nucleotides agree with TRBD2. CDR3 length: 14 residues. The germline V gene has CDR1 SGHTA and CDR2 FQGNSA. Trimming removed 4 bases from V and 6 bases from J; junction bases left unmatched: 6. The DNA for the CDR3 is TGTGCCAGCAGCTCCTCGGGGGGGGGCGATACGCAGTATTTT. Its translation: CASSSSGGGDTQYF.

V usage is TRBV6-4 and J usage is TRBJ1-2; D not certain. From germline, CDR1 is MRHNA and CDR2 SNTAGT. V lost 2 bases and J lost 0, with 10 bases in between. This CDR3 spans 15 amino acids. Here the CDR3 DNA reads TGTGCCAGCAGTGACACGGCCTCGGCTAACTATGGCTACACCTTC. Amino acids: CASSDTASANYGYTF.

The V call is TRBV9, the J call TRBJ2-7, with no clear D. CDR1 is SGDLS and CDR2 is YYNGEE in the germline V gene. This CDR3 has 13 residues. Trimming left V 0 bases short and J 3 bases short, with 7 bases between. CDR3 amino acids: CASSVEEGYEQYF. CDR3 in DNA: TGTGCCAGCAGCGTAGAAGAAGGCTACGAGCAGTACTTC.

As for this clone: Sequence at one end of the junction differs from germline and may be a read error. The chain has TRBV19 and TRBJ1-1, with D possibly being TRBD1 (5 bases). Germline lookup yields CDR1 LNHDA and CDR2 SQIVND (reference sequence). The CDR3 covers 14 residues. CDR3 nucleotides: TGTGCCAGTAGTGTAGACCGGGGGGACACTGAAGCTTTCTTT. Translated, it gives CASSVDRGDTEAFF. The variable domain in full, completed from reference TRBV19 and TRBJ1-1, reads DGGITQSPKYLFRKEGQNVTLSCEQNLNHDAMYWYRQDPGQGLRLIYYSQIVNDFQKGDIAEGYSVSREKKESFPLTVTSAQKNPTAFYLCASSVDRGDTEAFFGQGTRLTVV.

The rearrangement uses TRBV4-3 and TRBJ2-1, with D possibly being TRBD1 or TRBD2 (5 bases each). Germline CDR1 LGHNA, CDR2 YSLEER. The CDR3 loop spans 15 amino acids. The germline V and J ends were trimmed by 1 base and 2 bases, with 9 bases remaining between them. CDR3 in DNA: TGCGCCAGCAGCCAAGTGGGGGTTCCCTACAATGAGCAGTTCTTC. Protein product: CASSQVGVPYNEQFF.

V gene TRBV19 combines with J gene TRBJ2-7; D is unresolved. This CDR3 region has 12 residues. CDR1 is LNHDA and CDR2 is SQIVND in the germline V gene (reference sequence). The germline V and J ends were trimmed by 4 bases and 1 base, with 5 bases remaining between them. CDR3 bases: TGTGCCAGTAGTACGGGTTCCTACGAGCAGTACTTC. Its translation: CASSTGSYEQYF.

The table lists this clone with a few counts. This rearrangement joins TRBV14 to TRBJ2-7; either TRBD1 or TRBD2 may supply D (5 bases each). Trimming cost V 7 bases and J 2 bases, with 21 bases left between them. Germline CDR1 and CDR2: SGHDN and FVKESK. The CDR3 has 16 residues. The CDR3 nucleotides read TGTGCCAGCACCCAGAGCCCCCGGGACCGGACCTACGAGCAGTACTTC. Residues: CASTQSPRDRTYEQYF.

The chain joins TRBV5-6 to TRBJ2-7; 8 positions match TRBD1. CDR1 and CDR2 (germline): SGHDT, YYEEEE. The CDR3 is made up of 12 amino acids. After removal of 3 bases from V and 6 bases from J, the junction contained 2 bases not matched to a gene. The DNA of the CDR3 is TGTGCCAGCAGCTGGACAGGGCTCGAGCAGTACTTC. This codes for CASSWTGLEQYF. Filled out from reference TRBV5-6 and TRBJ2-7, the complete variable domain reads DAGVTQSPTHLIKTRGQQVTLRCSPKSGHDTVSWYQQALGQGPQFIFQYYEEEERQRGNFPDRFSGHQFPNYSSELNVNALLLGDSALYLCASSWTGLEQYFGPGTRLTVT.

The chain recombines TRBV9 with TRBJ1-3, with TRBD1 matching over 7 bases. Germline V gives CDR1 SGDLS, CDR2 YYNGEE. This CDR3 is 15 amino acids long. V dropped 6 bases and J dropped 0; count of bases not matched to a gene: 6. CDR3: CASTPGQNSGNTIYF. The CDR3 DNA reads as TGTGCCAGCACTCCGGGACAGAACTCTGGAAACACCATATATTTT.

The gene calls are TRBV13 and TRBJ1-2, with D uncertain. V lost 4 bases and J 0 bases, leaving 15 bases between the germline ends. There are 16 residues in the CDR3. The germline CDR1 and CDR2 sequences are PRHDT and FYEKMQ (reference sequence). CDR3: CASSSFPDGANYGYTF. The DNA for the CDR3 is TGTGCCAGCAGCTCATTTCCGGACGGAGCTAACTATGGCTACACCTTC.

This CDR3 is CASSEALPGSGPDTQYF. DNA for the CDR3: TGTGCCAGCAGTGAAGCGCTTCCCGGGTCTGGGCCAGATACGCAGTATTTT. This sequence joins TRBV6-1 and TRBJ2-3; no reliable D call. This CDR3 contains 17 residues. Between the trimmed V and J ends, which lost 0 bases and 4 bases, there was a span of 17 bases. Looked up from germline, CDR1 is MNHNS and CDR2 is SASEGT.

V usage is TRBV27 and J usage is TRBJ2-1, with TRBD2 identical over 7 bases. CDR1 and CDR2 from the germline V gene are MNHEY and SMNVEV (reference sequence). V was clipped by 6 bases and J by 0 bases; unmatched bases: 8. This CDR3 comprises 16 residues. The CDR3: CASRPSGETSYNEQFF. The CDR3 DNA follows: TGTGCCAGCAGGCCTAGCGGAGAAACCTCCTACAATGAGCAGTTCTTC.

The chain uses TRBV6-5 and TRBJ2-7, with unresolved D. Trimming removed 5 bases from V and 7 bases from J, with 12 bases in between. The CDR3 is made up of 12 amino acids. CDR1 MNHEY and CDR2 SVGAGI come from the germline V gene. Here the CDR3 DNA reads TGTGCCAGCAGTGAAGAAGAACGGGAGCAGTACTTC. Translating gives CASSEEEREQYF.

The genes are TRBV6-5 and TRBJ2-7; 7 bases match TRBD1. CDR3 length equals 15 residues. With 3 bases clipped from V and 2 bases from J, the junction kept 7 bases outside the gene matches. Looked up from germline, CDR1 is MNHEY and CDR2 is SVGAGI. The CDR3 protein is CASSYRQGYPYEQYF. CDR3 coding DNA: TGTGCCAGCAGTTATCGACAGGGATACCCCTACGAGCAGTACTTC.

This chain connects TRBV6-4 to TRBJ2-1, with 10 bases identical to TRBD2. V gave up 4 bases and J gave up 6 bases; unmatched junction bases: 3. The germline V gene encodes CDR1 MRHNA and CDR2 SNTAGT. The CDR3 has 14 amino acids. This CDR3 is CASSVVAGGNEQFF. CDR3 nucleotides: TGTGCCAGCAGTGTAGTAGCGGGGGGCAATGAGCAGTTCTTC.